The source of this T cell receptor beta chain is a study of monozygotic twins with inflammatory bowel disease. The CDR3 has 17 residues. From germline, CDR1 is LGHDT and CDR2 YNNKEL (reference sequence). TCRdb re-called the 5' RACE reads; every CDR3 protein appears as one record, without DNA. This listing includes about 300,000 distinct CDR3 sequences. Sequenced: blood. The receptor's source is a human donor with ulcerative colitis or Crohn's disease, or a healthy co-twin of an affected twin (not recorded which). The rearrangement joins TRBV3-1 to TRBJ2-4. CDR3 loop: CASSQGRGGLAKNIQYF.